This TCR beta chain was obtained from a study of T cell responses to AZD1222 COVID-19 vaccine. The CDR3 covers 15 residues. CDR1 is KGHSH, CDR2 LQKENI, per germline. V was pared by 5 bases and J by 1 base, with 14 bases between. Generated by immunoSEQ multiplex PCR, the TCRdb table keeps only in-frame clones and is missing some. The data show under 150,000 clones, approximately 94% seen once. This material consisted of peripheral blood, taken on day 0 of AZD1222 vaccination. This clonotype was sampled from an adult in good health. The rearrangement uses TRBV18 and TRBJ1-1; D is perhaps TRBD1 (6 bases). CDR3 sequence (DNA): TGTGCCAGCTCAAAACTGGACAGACCGAACACTGAAGCTTTCTTT. Translating it yields CASSKLDRPNTEAFF.